This is a list of T cell receptor beta chains from one sample in a study of cytomegalovirus exposure and HLA in healthy donors. Libraries were prepared by immunoSEQ multiplex PCR; TCRdb keeps only in-frame clonotypes and omits some of them. Here the sample spans about 130,000 clones, 80% to 90% being singletons. Input material: PBMCs. These TCRs come from a male donor in good health and CMV-seropositive. Each CDR3 is given with its conserved first and last residue. The D gene is left open where the match is weak. Size is stated for part of the rows, as once, few or many counts, or as a class when the clone is expanded.

d_gene	v_gene	abundance	j_gene	CDR3aa	CDR3nt
TRBD1	TRBV7-3	once	TRBJ2-3	CASSLRGTGGTGRSDTQYF	TGTGCCAGCAGCTTAAGGGGGACAGGGGGAACTGGAAGGTCAGATACGCAGTATTTT
TRBD2	TRBV9	NA	TRBJ2-7	CASSEGDGGGGRAREQYF	TGTGCCAGCAGCGAAGGGGACGGGGGGGGCGGGAGGGCCCGCGAGCAGTACTTC
NA	TRBV5-6	NA	TRBJ1-5	CASSHTGYSNQPQHF	TGTGCCAGCAGTCATACAGGTTATAGCAATCAGCCCCAGCATTTT
TRBD2	TRBV2	NA	TRBJ2-7	CASNRLAGGYEQYF	TGTGCCAGCAACAGACTAGCGGGAGGCTACGAGCAGTACTTC
NA	TRBV5-1	NA	TRBJ2-3	CASRGAVSTDTQYF	TGCGCCAGCAGGGGGGCAGTCAGCACAGATACGCAGTATTTT
NA	TRBV15	NA	TRBJ2-3	CATSREYSSTDTQYF	TGTGCCACCAGCAGGGAATACAGCAGCACAGATACGCAGTATTTT
NA	TRBV2	NA	TRBJ1-1	CASSVETVNTEAFF	TGTGCCAGCAGTGTAGAGACTGTGAACACTGAAGCTTTCTTT
TRBD1	TRBV4-2	NA	TRBJ2-7	CASSQGLIRDRGHEQYF	TGTGCCAGCAGCCAAGGGCTAATCCGGGACAGGGGACACGAGCAGTACTTC
NA	TRBV7-2	NA	TRBJ1-5	CATGSNQPQHF	TGTGCCACCGGGTCCAATCAGCCCCAGCATTTT
NA	TRBV18	NA	TRBJ2-1	CASSPLGRSYNEQFF	TGTGCCAGCTCACCATTGGGGCGCTCCTACAATGAGCAGTTCTTC
NA	TRBV28	NA	TRBJ2-7	CASSSEVPYEQYF	TGTGCCAGCAGTTCGGAGGTTCCCTACGAGCAGTACTTC
NA	TRBV4-2	NA	TRBJ1-5	CASSQVAYSNQPQHF	TGTGCCAGCAGCCAAGTCGCCTATAGCAATCAGCCCCAGCATTTT